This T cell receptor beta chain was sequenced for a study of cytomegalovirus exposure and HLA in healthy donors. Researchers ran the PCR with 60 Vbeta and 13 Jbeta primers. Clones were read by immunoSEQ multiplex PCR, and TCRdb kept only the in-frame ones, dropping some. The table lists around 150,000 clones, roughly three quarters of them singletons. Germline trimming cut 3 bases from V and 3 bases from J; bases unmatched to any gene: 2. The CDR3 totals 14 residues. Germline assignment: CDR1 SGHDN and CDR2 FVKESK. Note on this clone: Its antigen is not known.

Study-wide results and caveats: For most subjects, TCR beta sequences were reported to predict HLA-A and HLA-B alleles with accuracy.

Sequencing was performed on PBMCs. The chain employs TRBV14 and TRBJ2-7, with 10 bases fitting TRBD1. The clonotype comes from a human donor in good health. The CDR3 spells CASSQGTGDYEQYF. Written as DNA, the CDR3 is TGTGCCAGCAGCCAGGGGACAGGGGACTACGAGCAGTACTTC. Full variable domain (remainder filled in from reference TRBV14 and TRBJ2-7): EAGVTQFPSHSVIEKGQTVTLRCDPISGHDNLYWYRRVMGKEIKFLLHFVKESKQDESGMPNNRFLAERTGGTYSTLKVQPAELEDSGVYFCASSQGTGDYEQYFGPGTRLTVT.